The present entry profiles one T cell receptor beta chain with its context. The antigen remains unidentified. The PCR used 60 Vbeta and 13 Jbeta primers. Clones were read by immunoSEQ multiplex PCR, and TCRdb kept only the in-frame ones, dropping some. The sample has 110,000 to 150,000 clones, nearly 85% seen once. This sample is part of a study of cytomegalovirus exposure and HLA in healthy donors. Study-level findings and limits: HLA restriction was apparent for most CMV-associated TCR beta chains in a later analysis.

V was pared by 3 bases and J by 8 bases, with 17 bases between. Germline-derived CDR1 and CDR2 are LGHNT and FRNRAP. The CDR3 has 15 residues. The sample taken for sequencing was PBMCs. This TCR was sampled from a male donor in good health and CMV-seronegative. This chain links TRBV12-5 with TRBJ1-5, with D possibly being TRBD1 (5 bases). DNA of the CDR3: TGTGCTAGTGGTTTCGGCCAGGGTGAGCAAGAGCCCCAGCATTTT. Translation gives CASGFGQGEQEPQHF.